The 23 T cell receptor beta chains listed next were all sequenced from one sample in a study of post-analysis software for immune sequencing data. Researchers reported that TCR beta cDNA libraries carried unique molecular identifiers. Each CDR3 protein is one row after TCRdb ran MiXCR on the PCR reads. There are 800,000 to 950,000 distinct CDR3 sequences in the sample; roughly 58% occur only once, and approximately 4.5% lies in the top ten. These receptors' targets are unknown. Study-wide findings and caveats: There were five TRBV segments more frequent in patients than controls, and TRBV5-6, TRBV5-1 and TRBV20-1 were among them.

Sample: blood. These receptors were obtained from a girl between 10 and 17 years old with multiple sclerosis.

Concerning this clonotype itself: Relative to the germline gene, one junction end is altered; a read error may explain this. V gene TRBV5-6 combines with J gene TRBJ2-7; possible D gene TRBD1, 6 bases. This CDR3 has 17 amino acids. Germline V gives CDR1 SGHDT, CDR2 YYEEEE. CDR3 in DNA: TGTGCCAGCAGCACTGCCGGGACACCACGTAGCTCCTACGAGCGGTACTTC. Protein sequence: CASSTAGTPRSSYERYF. Together with reference TRBV5-6 and TRBJ2-7, the CDR3 gives the full variable domain: DAGVTQSPTHLIKTRGQQVTLRCSPKSGHDTVSWYQQALGQGPQFIFQYYEEEERQRGNFPDRFSGHQFPNYSSELNVNALLLGDSALYLCASSTAGTPRSSYERYFGPGTRLTVT.

This clonotype was counted only a few times. This chain joins TRBV9 and TRBJ1-2, with 8 bases fitting TRBD1. Losses at the gene ends were 7 bases for V and 4 bases for J; bases not matched to a gene: 15. The CDR3 loop spans 16 amino acids. Germline V gives CDR1 SGDLS, CDR2 YYNGEE. Here the CDR3 reads CASGRIRQGRTYGYTF. CDR3 nucleotide sequence: TGTGCCAGCGGGCGGATAAGACAGGGGCGCACCTATGGCTACACCTTC.

This chain uses TRBV25-1 with TRBJ2-5; D is perhaps TRBD1 (7 bases). The CDR3 has 14 residues. In germline, CDR1 is MGHDK, CDR2 SYGVNS. V gave up 5 bases and J gave up 1 base, with 11 bases separating them. This CDR3 reads CASSSGDSQETQYF. The DNA for the CDR3 is TGTGCCAGCAGTTCGGGGGACAGCCAAGAGACCCAGTACTTC.

The chain joins TRBV2 to TRBJ2-7, with 8 bases identical to TRBD1. The V gene end was trimmed by 6 bases and the J gene end by 7 bases; junction bases not matched to a gene: 11. In germline, CDR1 is SNHLY, CDR2 FYNNEI. The CDR3 sequence is 14 residues long. CDR3 coding DNA: TGTGCCAGCAGGGAGACAGGGGCGCTGGGAGAGCAGTACTTC. The encoded protein is CASRETGALGEQYF. Supplemented by reference TRBV2 and TRBJ2-7, the full variable domain reads EPEVTQTPSHQVTQMGQEVILRCVPISNHLYFYWYRQILGQKVEFLVSFYNNEISEKSEIFDDQFSVERPDGSNFTLKIRSTKLEDSAMYFCASRETGALGEQYFGPGTRLTVT.

CDR3 bases: TGCAGTGCTCGTCGGGACGCCCGGATCGGCTACACCTTC. It codes for CSARRDARIGYTF. The V gene is TRBV20-1, the J gene TRBJ1-2; possible D gene TRBD1, 5 bases. Germline V gives CDR1 DFQATT, CDR2 SNEGSKA (reference sequence). The ends were cut back, 5 bases at V and 8 bases at J, with 18 bases in the middle. The CDR3 is 13 amino acids.

For the CDR3, the DNA is TGCAGTGCTAGACCGGGGGGGGATTTGGAAAACATTCAGTACTTC. Protein sequence: CSARPGGDLENIQYF. V usage is TRBV20-1 and J usage is TRBJ2-4; 8 bases agree with TRBD2. Germline V gene data show CDR1 as DFQATT and CDR2 as SNEGSKA (reference sequence). The ends lost 2 bases at V and 5 bases at J; junction bases unmatched: 8. This CDR3 contains 15 residues.

The chain joins TRBV29-1 to TRBJ2-3; D ambiguous. V lost 3 bases, J lost 4 bases, and 14 bases lay in between. This CDR3 is built from 14 residues. Germline lookup yields CDR1 SQVTM and CDR2 ANQGSEA. Here the CDR3 DNA reads TGCAGCGTTGATCCTTTGGCGGTCGCAGATACGCAGTATTTT. Protein product: CSVDPLAVADTQYF.

J is TRBJ2-5 and V is TRBV4-2; D call uncertain. CDR3 length equals 14 residues. V was shortened by 0 bases and J by 2 bases, with 7 bases between the two germline ends. CDR1 and CDR2 (germline): LGHNA, YNFKEQ. The CDR3 spells CASSQEVLQETQYF. The CDR3 DNA reads as TGTGCCAGCAGCCAAGAGGTCCTACAAGAGACCCAGTACTTC.

The chain joins TRBV18 to TRBJ2-7; 11 bases align to TRBD1. V trimming: 4 bases; J trimming: 2 bases; junction bases outside the gene matches: 4. The CDR3 runs 15 residues. The germline CDR1 and CDR2 sequences are KGHSH and LQKENI. The CDR3 DNA is TGTGCCAGCTCACTACAGGGACAGGGGGCCTACGAGCAGTACTTC. It specifies CASSLQGQGAYEQYF.

The chain recombines TRBV12-3 or TRBV12-4 with TRBJ2-7; possibly TRBD2 for D (5 bases). V dropped 7 bases and J dropped 0 bases, with 16 bases sitting between them. The CDR3 contains 15 residues. The CDR3 DNA sequence: TGTGCCAGCACCGGAGGACTGTCGAGCTCCTACGAGCAGTACTTC. The encoded protein is CASTGGLSSSYEQYF.

This clonotype was picked up a small number of times. The rearrangement uses TRBV28 and TRBJ1-2, with 9 bases identical to TRBD1. The length of the CDR3 is 17 residues. The V segment lost 3 bases and the J segment 4 bases; nucleotides outside the gene matches: 12. The V gene's germline CDR1 is MDHEN and CDR2 SYDVKM. CDR3 protein: CASSLGPGQGMGYGYTF. Here the CDR3 DNA reads TGTGCCAGCAGTTTGGGCCCCGGACAGGGGATGGGCTATGGCTACACCTTC.

This clonotype has more than one count but fewer than ten. J is TRBJ2-5 and V is TRBV5-1; D unresolved. The J call may be faulty, since TRBJ2-7 better matches the DNA end. Germline CDR1 and CDR2: SGHRS and YFSETQ. The CDR3 is made up of 13 amino acids. CDR3 nucleotides: TGCGCCAGCAGCTCAACGACCGTATACGAGCAGTACTTC. Translated: CASSSTTVYEQYF.

For this clonotype: A read error may produce the germline difference seen at one junction end. V gene TRBV7-6 combines with J gene TRBJ2-3; D gene ambiguous. The germline V gene encodes CDR1 SGHVS and CDR2 FNYEAQ. The CDR3 spans 15 residues. The CDR3 spells CAGSLEPYLTDTQYF. In nucleotides, the CDR3 is TGTGCCGGCAGCTTAGAACCTTATCTCACAGATACGCAGTATTTT. Supplemented by reference TRBV7-6 and TRBJ2-3, the full variable domain reads GAGVSQSPRYKVTKRGQDVALRCDPISGHVSLYWYRQALGQGPEFLTYFNYEAQQDKSGLPNDRFSAERPEGSISTLTIQRTEQRDSAMYRCAGSLEPYLTDTQYFGPGTRLTVL.

This sequence joins TRBV20-1 and TRBJ1-1; TRBD1 matches 8 bases. This CDR3 has 15 residues. Germline V gene sequence: CDR1 DFQATT, CDR2 SNEGSKA (reference sequence). V lost 3 bases to trimming and J lost 7 bases; unmatched junction nucleotides: 13. CDR3 nucleotide sequence: TGCAGTGCTAGTTCTCCAACTTCCGGGACAGGTGAAGCTTTCTTT. It specifies CSASSPTSGTGEAFF.

The sample holds a few counts of this clonotype. This chain connects TRBV5-1 to TRBJ2-3; 9 bases agree with TRBD1. Germline V lookup: CDR1 SGHRS, CDR2 YFSETQ. The CDR3 is made up of 15 amino acids. The V segment lost 1 base and the J segment 6 bases; nucleotides outside the gene matches: 6. The chain's CDR3 is CASSLTGGGLDTQYF. DNA for the CDR3: TGCGCCAGCAGCTTGACAGGGGGCGGTTTGGATACGCAGTATTTT.

The genes are TRBV6-6 and TRBJ1-5, with D tentatively TRBD1 (5 bases). V was clipped by 3 bases and J by 2 bases, with 14 bases between them. The length of the CDR3 is 16 residues. The V gene's germline CDR1 is MNHNY and CDR2 SVGAGI (reference sequence). In DNA, the CDR3 is TGTGCCAGCAGTTATGGGTCCGACAGACGCAATCAGCCCCAGCATTTT. Its protein product is CASSYGSDRRNQPQHF.

J is TRBJ2-3 and V is TRBV20-1; D is perhaps TRBD1 (7 bases). There are 14 residues in the CDR3. With 6 bases removed from V and 3 bases from J, the gap between germline ends came to 16 bases. Germline loops: CDR1 DFQATT, CDR2 SNEGSKA (reference sequence). CDR3 region: CSATDREETDTQYF. CDR3 coding DNA: TGCAGTGCAACAGACAGGGAGGAGACAGATACGCAGTATTTT.

V and J are TRBV6-4 and TRBJ2-1; TRBD2 matches 9 bases. CDR1 and CDR2 from the germline V gene are MRHNA and SNTAGT. V gave up 5 bases and J gave up 8 bases; unmatched junction bases: 10. This CDR3 contains 15 residues. CDR3 nucleotide sequence: TGTGCCAGCAGTCGCTCTAGCGGGAAAGGGGATGAGCAGTTCTTC. Amino acids: CASSRSSGKGDEQFF.

CDR3 residues: CASSVRGSYEQYF. The CDR3 DNA reads as TGTGCCAGCAGCGTCAGGGGCTCCTACGAGCAGTACTTC. This chain uses TRBV27 with TRBJ2-7, with a possible D match to TRBD1 (6 bases). In germline, CDR1 is MNHEY, CDR2 SMNVEV (reference sequence). Trimming pared 6 bases from V and 0 bases from J, leaving 9 bases between. The CDR3 runs 13 residues.

The rearrangement uses TRBV7-9 and TRBJ1-5; tentatively, D is TRBD1 (5 bases). The V end was cut by 5 bases, the J end by 3 bases, with 20 bases between. The germline V gene encodes CDR1 SEHNR and CDR2 FQNEAQ (reference sequence). The CDR3 extends over 17 amino acids. CDR3 sequence reads: CASSESPRGGANQPQHF. The CDR3 DNA reads TGTGCCAGCAGCGAAAGTCCCCGGGGCGGCGCCAATCAGCCCCAGCATTTT.

The chain has TRBV9 and TRBJ2-1; D is unclear. Trimming stripped 6 bases from V and 2 bases from J, with 9 bases between. There are 13 residues in the CDR3. In germline, CDR1 is SGDLS, CDR2 YYNGEE. The CDR3 region is CASNPGPYNEQFF. In DNA, the CDR3 is TGTGCCAGCAACCCCGGCCCCTACAATGAGCAGTTCTTC.

The chain combines TRBV4-1 with TRBJ2-5; TRBD2 aligns across 10 bases. V dropped 2 bases and J dropped 4; count of bases not matched to a gene: 10. Germline V gives CDR1 MGHRA, CDR2 YSYEKL. This CDR3 has 17 amino acids. The CDR3 reads CASSQLIPSGGGETQYF. CDR3 nucleotides: TGCGCCAGCAGCCAACTCATTCCTAGCGGGGGAGGAGAGACCCAGTACTTC.

The chain uses TRBV12-3 or TRBV12-4 and TRBJ2-5, with D possibly matching TRBD2 (6 bases). The V gene lost 4 bases and the J gene lost 5 bases, with 14 bases spanning the gap. CDR3 length: 14 residues. The CDR3 loop is CASSSRRGRETQYF. The CDR3 coding sequence is TGTGCCAGCAGTTCTCGGAGGGGACGGGAGACCCAGTACTTC.